This TCR beta chain was documented in a study of cytomegalovirus exposure and HLA in healthy donors. Primers for the PCR totalled 60 Vbeta and 13 Jbeta. Clones were read by immunoSEQ multiplex PCR, and TCRdb kept only the in-frame ones, dropping some. The table shows about 120,000 clones, with more than 80% occurring only once. Trimming cost V 4 bases and J 5 bases; bases outside gene matches: 13. Germline V gene lookup returns CDR1 SNHLY and CDR2 FYNNEI. The CDR3 runs 16 residues. The J gene is TRBJ2-5, the V gene TRBV2, with 7 bases fitting TRBD2. The origin of this receptor is a man aged 35 to 55 in good health and CMV-seronegative. The sequenced sample consisted of PBMCs. As DNA, the CDR3 is TGTGCCAGCAGTGCCCTTTGGAGCGGGGCCGAGGAGACCCAGTACTTC. This encodes CASSALWSGAEETQYF. Based on the CDR3 plus reference TRBV2 and TRBJ2-5, the full variable domain is EPEVTQTPSHQVTQMGQEVILRCVPISNHLYFYWYRQILGQKVEFLVSFYNNEISEKSEIFDDQFSVERPDGSNFTLKIRSTKLEDSAMYFCASSALWSGAEETQYFGPGTRLLVL.